This TCR beta chain was identified in a study of monozygotic twins with inflammatory bowel disease. The germline gives CDR1 SGHTA, CDR2 FQGNSA. This CDR3 comprises 14 residues. TCRdb processed the 5' RACE reads again and assigns one entry to each CDR3 protein, with no DNA. Recorded here are 170,000 or so distinct CDR3 sequences; the top ten clones represent 6% to 9.5%. This clonotype was obtained from a human donor with ulcerative colitis or Crohn's disease, or a healthy co-twin of an affected twin (not recorded which). Sequenced input: blood. The V and J genes are TRBV7-2 and TRBJ1-1. The CDR3 sequence is CASSLEPKNTEAFF.